This is a list of T cell receptor beta chains from one sample in a study of cytomegalovirus exposure and HLA in healthy donors. Using immunoSEQ multiplex PCR, the repertoire was profiled, and TCRdb retains in-frame clones only, with some absent. The sample records roughly 100,000 clones, 78% being singletons. The specimen was PBMCs. The receptors stem from a man aged 30 to 39 in good health and CMV-seronegative. Each CDR3 is given without its conserved first and last residue. The order of the fields is J gene, V gene, CDR3 protein.

j_gene: TRBJ2-3
v_gene: TRBV25-1
CDR3aa: ASSEVEGAHTQY

j_gene: TRBJ2-5
v_gene: TRBV11-2
CDR3aa: ASSPLAGSETQY

j_gene: TRBJ2-2
v_gene: TRBV9
CDR3aa: ASSVGRTNTGELF

j_gene: TRBJ2-5
v_gene: TRBV15
CDR3aa: ATSRGDSPETQY

j_gene: TRBJ2-1
v_gene: TRBV7-2
CDR3aa: ASSFGLAGEQF

j_gene: TRBJ2-3
v_gene: TRBV19
CDR3aa: ASSQGVRDTQY

j_gene: NA
v_gene: TRBV29-1
CDR3aa: SVEGTAHEQY

j_gene: TRBJ1-5
v_gene: TRBV18
CDR3aa: ASSPTGNGWSNQPQH

j_gene: TRBJ2-7
v_gene: TRBV4-3
CDR3aa: ASSQGLAGANEQY

j_gene: TRBJ2-3
v_gene: TRBV7-2
CDR3aa: ASSLRSVTDTQY

j_gene: TRBJ2-2
v_gene: TRBV7-2
CDR3aa: ASSRLAGPGELF

j_gene: TRBJ2-5
v_gene: TRBV7-2
CDR3aa: ASSLAPLGGGPKTQY

j_gene: TRBJ1-3
v_gene: TRBV9
CDR3aa: ASSVTSTGTGESGNTIY

j_gene: TRBJ2-7
v_gene: TRBV4-1
CDR3aa: ASSPTPYYEQY

j_gene: TRBJ2-1
v_gene: TRBV6-4
CDR3aa: ASSESDSYNEQF

j_gene: TRBJ2-3
v_gene: TRBV5-4
CDR3aa: ASSASGFTTDTQY

j_gene: TRBJ1-3
v_gene: TRBV9
CDR3aa: ASSAPGGSGNTIY

j_gene: TRBJ2-2
v_gene: TRBV28
CDR3aa: ASSRPQRELPGELF

j_gene: TRBJ2-3
v_gene: TRBV2
CDR3aa: ASRGLYGTDTQY

j_gene: TRBJ2-7
v_gene: TRBV10-1
CDR3aa: ASSSLAGPYEQY

j_gene: TRBJ1-1
v_gene: TRBV18
CDR3aa: ASSPRTGYMNTEAF